These 31 T cell receptor beta chains share one sample of origin, sequenced in a study of cytomegalovirus exposure and HLA in healthy donors. The primer mix had 60 Vbeta and 13 Jbeta primers. This table comes from immunoSEQ multiplex PCR, and its TCRdb copy is limited to in-frame clones, with some not included. This repertoire shows about 220,000 clones, around four fifths found once; its top ten account for roughly 0.71%. Material for sequencing was PBMCs. The receptors were gathered from a boy aged 2-15 years in good health and CMV-seronegative.

The rearrangement uses TRBV15 and TRBJ1-1, with a possible D match to TRBD1 (6 bases). The CDR3 loop spans 16 amino acids. V was clipped by 2 bases and J by 2 bases, with 15 bases between them. Germline CDR1 and CDR2: LNHNV and YYDKDF (reference sequence). The CDR3 bases are TGTGCCACCAGCAGACTCTCGACAGGACCCAACACTGAAGCTTTCTTT. Translated, it gives CATSRLSTGPNTEAFF.

The chain uses TRBV25-1 and TRBJ1-1, with 7 bases aligning to TRBD1. The CDR3 runs to 14 residues. V dropped 6 bases and J dropped 4; count of bases not matched to a gene: 8. In germline, CDR1 is MGHDK, CDR2 SYGVNS. CDR3 loop: CASSSGRGFTEAFF. The CDR3 DNA reads as TGTGCCAGCAGCTCCGGCAGGGGGTTCACTGAAGCTTTCTTT.

The V and J genes are TRBV25-1 and TRBJ1-2, with 10 nucleotides matching TRBD1. This CDR3 is built from 15 residues. The J segment lost 8 bases and the V segment lost 4 bases, leaving 10 bases of the junction unmatched. The germline V gene encodes CDR1 MGHDK and CDR2 SYGVNS. The CDR3, as DNA: TGTGCCAGCAGTGGGACTTGGGACAGGGGTACGGGCTACACCTTC. Amino acids: CASSGTWDRGTGYTF.

This clone was detected once. V and J are TRBV9 and TRBJ2-7; perhaps TRBD1 as D (6 bases). Between the trimmed V and J ends, which lost 3 bases and 4 bases, there was a span of 14 bases. Per the germline V gene, CDR1 is SGDLS and CDR2 is YYNGEE. This CDR3 contains 14 residues. CDR3 in amino acids: CASSEGQFPYEQYF. The CDR3 DNA reads as TGTGCCAGCAGCGAAGGACAGTTTCCATACGAGCAGTACTTC.

V is TRBV7-9 and J is TRBJ2-5; TRBD1 is a possible D gene (6 bases). Trimming took 5 bases from V and 5 from J, leaving 15 bases between them. The CDR3 loop spans 14 amino acids. The germline gives CDR1 SEHNR, CDR2 FQNEAQ (reference sequence). In nucleotides, the CDR3 is TGTGCCAGCAGCCACCCACAGGGTCTGGAGACCCAGTACTTC. Protein sequence: CASSHPQGLETQYF.

This chain connects TRBV13 to TRBJ1-6, with 8 bases that match TRBD1. This CDR3 spans 12 amino acids. V lost 5 bases, J lost 14 bases, and 5 bases stayed unmatched. Germline V CDR1 and CDR2: PRHDT, FYEKMQ (reference sequence). CDR3 sequence: CASSNGQGTLHF. The CDR3 DNA sequence: TGTGCCAGCAGCAACGGACAGGGCACCCTCCACTTT.

This clone was observed once. This chain joins TRBV2 and TRBJ2-1; the match to TRBD2 covers 8 bases. V trimming: 6 bases; J trimming: 10 bases; junction bases outside the gene matches: 14. Germline CDR1 reads SNHLY; CDR2 reads FYNNEI. The CDR3 is 15 residues long. CDR3 residues: CASRSELAVSEEQFF. The CDR3 DNA reads as TGTGCCAGCAGATCGGAACTAGCGGTTTCAGAGGAGCAGTTCTTC.

This clone was recorded a few times. The J gene is TRBJ2-1, the V gene TRBV4-1; perhaps TRBD1 as D (6 bases). The CDR3 is made up of 14 amino acids. V gave up 3 bases and J gave up 5 bases, with 11 bases separating them. Germline-derived CDR1 and CDR2 are MGHRA and YSYEKL. This CDR3 reads CASSHTPGDNEQFF. In DNA form, the CDR3 reads TGCGCCAGCAGCCATACACCAGGGGACAATGAGCAGTTCTTC.

This clone has more than one count but fewer than ten. The chain recombines TRBV9 with TRBJ2-1; D perhaps matches TRBD1 (6 bases). Trimming stripped 7 bases from V and 4 bases from J, with 12 bases between. CDR3 length equals 13 residues. CDR1 is SGDLS and CDR2 is YYNGEE in the germline V gene. Written as DNA, the CDR3 is TGTGCCAGCCAACCCGGACAGTACAATGAGCAGTTCTTC. Encoded protein: CASQPGQYNEQFF.

This CDR3 is CASSLSQGANTEAFF. The CDR3 region has the DNA TGTGCCAGCAGCTTATCACAGGGGGCGAACACTGAAGCTTTCTTT. J is TRBJ1-1 and V is TRBV7-9, with 9 positions matching TRBD1. The CDR3 extends over 15 amino acids. Germline V CDR1 and CDR2: SEHNR, FQNEAQ (reference sequence). Trimming took 2 bases from V and 1 from J; bases not matched to a gene: 2.

The CDR3 DNA sequence: TGTGCCAGCACCCTTAGGGGACAGACCAACTACGAGCAGTACTTC. It specifies CASTLRGQTNYEQYF. The chain employs TRBV7-2 and TRBJ2-7, with 7 bases matching TRBD1. The CDR3 totals 15 residues. Trimming removed 7 bases from V and 3 bases from J; junction bases left unmatched: 12. Germline-derived CDR1 and CDR2 are SGHTA and FQGNSA.

The chain has TRBV19 and TRBJ2-7; 7 bases line up with TRBD2. CDR1 and CDR2 (germline): LNHDA, SQIVND (reference sequence). The CDR3 runs to 15 residues. The junction had 13 bases not matched to a gene; V was cut back by 5 bases and J by 6 bases. The CDR3 here is CASSPREASGGEQYF. The CDR3 DNA sequence: TGTGCCAGTAGTCCCCGAGAGGCCTCGGGAGGCGAGCAGTACTTC.

Comments on this clone: The junction departs from the called germline gene at one end, perhaps through a read error. Written as DNA, the CDR3 is TGTGCTAGCAGCACCCTAGCGGGAGGGGCCTACAATGAGCAGTTCTTC. Residues: CASSTLAGGAYNEQFF. V gene TRBV7-7 combines with J gene TRBJ2-1, with 12 bases aligning to TRBD2. CDR1 SSHAT and CDR2 FNYEAQ come from the germline V gene (reference sequence). The CDR3 is 16 amino acids.

V and J are TRBV5-4 and TRBJ2-3, with D tentatively TRBD1 (5 bases). Germline CDR1 reads SGHNT; CDR2 reads YYREEE (reference sequence). V was cut by 1 base and J by 2 bases, with 8 bases left in between. This CDR3 region has 14 residues. The CDR3 region is CASSLQGSTDTQYF. Here the CDR3 DNA reads TGTGCCAGCAGCTTGCAGGGTTCCACAGATACGCAGTATTTT.

The chain employs TRBV7-6 and TRBJ1-2; maybe TRBD1 (6 bases). The germline CDR1 and CDR2 sequences are SGHVS and FNYEAQ. This CDR3 has 13 residues. The V end lost 5 bases, the J end lost 4 bases, and 11 bases lay between the germline ends. The CDR3 sequence is CASSLGQFYGYTF. CDR3 nucleotides: TGTGCCAGCAGCCTTGGACAGTTCTATGGCTACACCTTC.

A few counts support this clone. The V and J genes are TRBV30 and TRBJ2-2; tentatively, D is TRBD1 (6 bases). Germline assignment: CDR1 GTSNPN and CDR2 SVGIG (reference sequence). The length of the CDR3 is 14 residues. V was clipped by 5 bases and J by 5 bases, with 15 bases between them. The CDR3 reads CAWGSGVVTGELFF. The CDR3 region has the DNA TGTGCCTGGGGCTCAGGGGTTGTAACCGGGGAGCTGTTTTTT.

V usage is TRBV6-1 and J usage is TRBJ2-5; 8 bases map to TRBD2. V trimming: 0 bases; J trimming: 2 bases; junction bases outside the gene matches: 5. This CDR3 comprises 16 residues. The germline CDR1 and CDR2 sequences are MNHNS and SASEGT. For the CDR3, the DNA is TGTGCCAGCAGTGAAGCTTACGGGGGGGTGCAAGAGACCCAGTACTTC. It specifies CASSEAYGGVQETQYF.

The CDR3 region has the DNA TGTGCCAGCAGTTTAGGGACTAGCGGGACCCAGAGGTACACCGGGGAGCTGTTTTTT. Amino acids: CASSLGTSGTQRYTGELFF. The chain combines TRBV27 with TRBJ2-2; 13 bases are a match to TRBD2. The CDR3 extends over 19 amino acids. J gave up 3 bases and V 2 bases, and 9 bases lay outside the gene matches. Germline CDR1 reads MNHEY; CDR2 reads SMNVEV (reference sequence).

The V and J genes are TRBV11-1 and TRBJ1-1; tentatively, D is TRBD1 (5 bases). Germline V gives CDR1 SGHAT, CDR2 FQDESV (reference sequence). Trimming removed 1 base at V and 2 bases at J, with 11 bases between. This CDR3 has 15 residues. The CDR3 DNA follows: TGTGCCAGCAGCTTAGGCGACAGCCTTAACACTGAAGCTTTCTTT. Translating gives CASSLGDSLNTEAFF.

About this clone itself: The sample holds other DNA sequences that translate to the same CDR3. This chain joins TRBV11-3 and TRBJ2-2; possibly TRBD1 for D (5 bases). Per germline, CDR1 SGHNT and CDR2 YENEEA. CDR3 length: 14 amino acids. Trimming removed 1 base at V and 5 bases at J, with 8 bases between. The CDR3 nucleotides are TGTGCCAGCAGCTTAGGACCAGGGACCGGGGAGCTGTTTTTT. It encodes CASSLGPGTGELFF.

The chain carries TRBV27 and TRBJ2-2, with a tentative D call TRBD1 (5 bases). The CDR3 contains 16 residues. Trimming cost V 3 bases and J 0 bases, with 11 bases left between them. Germline V gene sequence: CDR1 MNHEY, CDR2 SMNVEV (reference sequence). CDR3 region: CASSFPTVANTGELFF. CDR3 nucleotides: TGTGCCAGCAGTTTCCCGACAGTCGCGAACACCGGGGAGCTGTTTTTT.

This clone was observed once. The chain carries TRBV29-1 and TRBJ2-1; D might be TRBD2 (6 bases). V was clipped by 3 bases and J by 3 bases, with 15 bases between them. This CDR3 is 15 amino acids long. Germline loops: CDR1 SQVTM, CDR2 ANQGSEA. CDR3: CSVDLAGSGYNEQFF. DNA of the CDR3: TGCAGCGTTGACTTGGCGGGAAGCGGCTACAATGAGCAGTTCTTC.

The V and J genes are TRBV7-9 and TRBJ2-1; 9 bases map to TRBD2. Germline-derived CDR1 and CDR2 are SEHNR and FQNEAQ (reference sequence). With 1 base clipped from V and 8 bases from J, the junction kept 18 bases outside the gene matches. The CDR3 has 19 amino acids. In DNA, the CDR3 is TGTGCCAGCAGCTTAGGAGGGGGGTGGTTTAGCGGGAGAGGGTATGAGCAGTTCTTC. Its translation: CASSLGGGWFSGRGYEQFF.

The J gene is TRBJ1-1, the V gene TRBV5-7, with D perhaps TRBD1 (5 bases). TRBV5-7 qualifies as an ORF whose function is uncertain. Between the trimmed V and J ends, which lost 4 bases and 5 bases, there was a span of 12 bases. This CDR3 contains 13 residues. The CDR3 bases are TGTGCCAGCAGCGGCCTCGGGGGAACTGAAGCTTTCTTT. Protein sequence: CASSGLGGTEAFF.

The chain combines TRBV19 with TRBJ1-5; the D is unclear. CDR1 and CDR2 (germline): LNHDA, SQIVND (reference sequence). The CDR3 runs 13 residues. V lost 3 bases to trimming and J lost 7 bases, with 10 bases between them. The chain's CDR3 is CASSIYGGQPQHF. The CDR3 coding sequence is TGTGCCAGTAGTATTTACGGAGGGCAGCCCCAGCATTTT.

CDR3 sequence reads: CASSFITGVGNQPQHF. Written as DNA, the CDR3 is TGTGCCAGTAGTTTTATAACAGGGGTGGGCAATCAGCCCCAGCATTTT. The J gene is TRBJ1-5, the V gene TRBV19; 7 nucleotides align to TRBD1. V shed 5 bases, J shed 2 bases, and the junction held 9 bases outside the gene matches. The CDR3 length is 16 residues. Looked up from germline, CDR1 is LNHDA and CDR2 is SQIVND (reference sequence).

The chain combines TRBV27 with TRBJ1-3; TRBD1 is a possible D gene (6 bases). Trimming shortened V by 6 bases and J by 2 bases, and 11 bases separated the two germline ends. This CDR3 has 14 amino acids. Germline V gene data show CDR1 as MNHEY and CDR2 as SMNVEV (reference sequence). CDR3 sequence: CASSPQGTGNTIYF. CDR3 coding DNA: TGTGCCAGCAGCCCCCAGGGGACTGGAAACACCATATATTTT.

The genes are TRBV9 and TRBJ2-7, with D possibly being TRBD1 (5 bases). Looked up from germline, CDR1 is SGDLS and CDR2 is YYNGEE. Trimming cost V 0 bases and J 5 bases, with 12 bases left between them. The CDR3 extends over 14 amino acids. In DNA, the CDR3 is TGTGCCAGCAGCGTAGGATCAGGGCAGGACGAGCAGTACTTC. Translation: CASSVGSGQDEQYF.

The chain couples TRBV19 to TRBJ1-2; no firm D call. Germline-derived CDR1 and CDR2 are LNHDA and SQIVND (reference sequence). V was cut by 5 bases and J by 5 bases, with 18 bases left in between. The CDR3 consists of 15 residues. The CDR3 reads CASSPGLQSGYGYTF. The CDR3 DNA reads TGTGCCAGTAGTCCTGGACTCCAATCGGGGTATGGCTACACCTTC.

The chain carries TRBV7-2 and TRBJ1-4; the match to TRBD1 covers 12 bases. Germline assignment: CDR1 SGHTA and CDR2 FQGNSA. Losses at the gene ends were 5 bases for V and 5 bases for J; bases not matched to a gene: 6. This CDR3 spans 16 amino acids. The CDR3 here is CASSVGQGALNEKLFF. CDR3 bases: TGTGCCAGCAGCGTGGGACAGGGGGCTTTAAATGAAAAACTGTTTTTT.

The rearrangement uses TRBV7-2 and TRBJ1-5; D may be TRBD1 (6 bases). Germline V CDR1 and CDR2: SGHTA, FQGNSA. Trimming removed 1 base from V and 0 bases from J, with 13 bases in between. This CDR3 comprises 17 residues. The CDR3 region has the DNA TGTGCCAGCAGCTTAGTCCAGCCAGGGGTTAGCAATCAGCCCCAGCATTTT. This codes for CASSLVQPGVSNQPQHF.